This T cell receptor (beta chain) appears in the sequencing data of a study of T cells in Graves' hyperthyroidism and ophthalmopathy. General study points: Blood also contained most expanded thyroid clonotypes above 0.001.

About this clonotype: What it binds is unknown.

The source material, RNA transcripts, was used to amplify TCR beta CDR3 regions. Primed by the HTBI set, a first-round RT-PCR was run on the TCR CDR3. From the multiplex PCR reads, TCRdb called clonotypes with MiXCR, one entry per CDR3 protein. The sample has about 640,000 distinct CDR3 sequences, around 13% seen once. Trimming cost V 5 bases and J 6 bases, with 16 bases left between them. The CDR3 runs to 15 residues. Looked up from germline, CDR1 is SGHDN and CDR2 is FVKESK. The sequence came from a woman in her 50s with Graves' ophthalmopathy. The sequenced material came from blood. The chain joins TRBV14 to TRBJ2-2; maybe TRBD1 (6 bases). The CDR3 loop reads CASSTRTDLAGELFF. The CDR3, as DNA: TGTGCCAGCAGCACCCGGACAGATTTGGCCGGGGAGCTGTTTTTT.